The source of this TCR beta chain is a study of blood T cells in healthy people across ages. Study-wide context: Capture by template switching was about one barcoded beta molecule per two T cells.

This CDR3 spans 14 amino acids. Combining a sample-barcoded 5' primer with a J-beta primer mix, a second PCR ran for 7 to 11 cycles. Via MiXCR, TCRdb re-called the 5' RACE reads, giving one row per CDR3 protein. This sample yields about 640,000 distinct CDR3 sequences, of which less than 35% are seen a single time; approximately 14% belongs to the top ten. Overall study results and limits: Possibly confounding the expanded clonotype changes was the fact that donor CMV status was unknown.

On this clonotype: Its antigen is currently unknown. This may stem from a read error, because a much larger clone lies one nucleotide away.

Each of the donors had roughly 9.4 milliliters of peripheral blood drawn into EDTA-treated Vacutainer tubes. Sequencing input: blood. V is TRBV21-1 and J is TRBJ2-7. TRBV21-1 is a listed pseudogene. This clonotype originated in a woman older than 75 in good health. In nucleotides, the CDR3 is TGTGCCAGCAGCAAACGGGGATACGAGTACGAGCAGTACTTC. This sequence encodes CASSKRGYEYEQYF.